The 19 T cell receptor beta chains given below trace back to one sample, sequenced in a study of beta chain features in type 1 diabetes. Study-level findings and limits: Type 1 diabetes patients had moderately but significantly shorter TCRB CDR3s in all four CD4+ subsets.

Their antigen targets remain unknown. All of the isolated RNA was reverse transcribed, so expressed TCRB transcripts were sequenced. Generated by immunoSEQ multiplex PCR, the TCRdb table keeps only in-frame clones and is missing some. The sample lists under 300,000 clones, roughly 13% occurring once. The sample consisted of naive CD4+ T cells from blood. These receptors were obtained from a man aged 30-40 years with type 1 diabetes.

The chain joins TRBV10-3 to TRBJ2-3; a weak D match, TRBD2 (5 bases). V lost 11 bases and J lost 5, with 11 bases in between. The CDR3 consists of 11 residues. CDR1 ENHRY and CDR2 SYGVKD come from the germline V gene. CDR3 sequence: CAATAGDTQYF. The CDR3 DNA sequence: TGTGCCGCCACGGCGGGAGATACGCAGTATTTT.

The genes are TRBV29-1 and TRBJ1-1, with a tentative D call TRBD1 (5 bases). Trimming took off 2 bases at V and 3 bases at J, with 10 bases between the two ends. Germline assignment: CDR1 SQVTM and CDR2 ANQGSEA. CDR3 size: 13 residues. The CDR3 DNA reads TGCAGCGTTGAACAAGACAGCTACACTGAAGCTTTCTTT. Its translation is CSVEQDSYTEAFF.

The J gene is TRBJ1-5, the V gene TRBV5-6; a weak D match, TRBD1 (6 bases). Germline CDR1 reads SGHDT; CDR2 reads YYEEEE. V was clipped by 0 bases and J by 0 bases, with 13 bases between them. The CDR3 sequence is 17 residues long. The CDR3 DNA reads TGTGCCAGCAGCTTGGGGCAGGGGAGCTATAGCAATCAGCCCCAGCATTTT. Translating it yields CASSLGQGSYSNQPQHF.

This clone was picked up a small number of times. The V call is TRBV10-3, the J call TRBJ2-5, with 10 positions matching TRBD2. The ends lost 0 bases at V and 0 bases at J; junction bases unmatched: 4. Germline V gives CDR1 ENHRY, CDR2 SYGVKD. The CDR3 spans 17 residues. The DNA of the CDR3 is TGTGCCATCAGTGAGTCGACTAGCGGGTCTTACCAAGAGACCCAGTACTTC. This translates into CAISESTSGSYQETQYF.

CDR3 residues: CASSHNPGGAPYNEQFF. The CDR3 DNA is TGCGCCAGCAGCCATAATCCCGGGGGGGCTCCTTACAATGAGCAGTTCTTC. The gene calls are TRBV4-1 and TRBJ2-1; TRBD2 agrees at 8 bases. Germline loops: CDR1 MGHRA, CDR2 YSYEKL. V lost 3 bases to trimming and J lost 4 bases; unmatched junction nucleotides: 11. The CDR3 runs 17 residues.

V and J are TRBV2 and TRBJ1-5; the D is unclear. CDR1 and CDR2 from the germline V gene are SNHLY and FYNNEI. Trimming pared 4 bases from V and 1 base from J, leaving 11 bases between. The CDR3 totals 15 residues. This CDR3 reads CASSATDWSNQPQHF. The CDR3 DNA follows: TGTGCCAGCAGTGCGACTGACTGGAGCAATCAGCCCCAGCATTTT.

A few counts support this clone. As DNA, the CDR3 is TGTGCCAGCTCACCGATGAGAGCGGGAGTCACCGGGGAGCTGTTTTTT. It is translated as CASSPMRAGVTGELFF. The genes are TRBV18 and TRBJ2-2, with 8 bases identical to TRBD2. This CDR3 region has 16 residues. With 3 bases clipped from V and 4 bases from J, the junction kept 7 bases outside the gene matches. Germline V gives CDR1 KGHSH, CDR2 LQKENI. The variable domain in full, with the rest retrieved from reference TRBV18 and TRBJ2-2, is NAGVMQNPRHLVRRRGQEARLRCSPMKGHSHVYWYRQLPEEGLKFMVYLQKENIIDESGMPKERFSAEFPKEGPSILRIQQVVRGDSAAYFCASSPMRAGVTGELFFGEGSRLTVL.

The chain links TRBV29-1 to TRBJ2-2, with 8 bases matching TRBD2. Germline V lookup: CDR1 SQVTM, CDR2 ANQGSEA. The CDR3 runs to 14 residues. The junction had 8 bases not matched to a gene; V was cut back by 8 bases and J by 3 bases. Written as DNA, the CDR3 is TGCAGCCCTGCCCGGGAGGGAGACACCGGGGAGCTGTTTTTT. Translation: CSPAREGDTGELFF.

V is TRBV13 and J is TRBJ1-2; possible D gene TRBD1, 6 bases. In germline, CDR1 is PRHDT, CDR2 FYEKMQ (reference sequence). V was cut by 5 bases and J by 4 bases, with 14 bases left in between. This CDR3 is 14 amino acids long. DNA for the CDR3: TGTGCCAGCAGCGTCGGGACACGCATCTATGGCTACACCTTC. It is translated as CASSVGTRIYGYTF.

The gene calls are TRBV4-1 and TRBJ2-2, with 10 positions matching TRBD2. The CDR3 runs to 18 residues. Per the germline V gene, CDR1 is MGHRA and CDR2 is YSYEKL. V shed 1 base and J 2 bases; nucleotides not matched to a gene: 7. CDR3 bases: TGCGCCAGCAGCCAAGGACTAGCGGGCTCAGCTAACACCGGGGAGCTGTTTTTT. It translates to CASSQGLAGSANTGELFF.

The J gene is TRBJ2-7, the V gene TRBV7-2; a possible D gene is TRBD1 (7 bases). The CDR3 is made up of 14 amino acids. Germline CDR1 is SGHTA and CDR2 is FQGNSA. Trimming removed 2 bases from V and 3 bases from J, with 11 bases in between. CDR3 bases: TGTGCCAGCAGCTTACAGGGGGGATACTACGAGCAGTACTTC. Residues: CASSLQGGYYEQYF.

This clone was picked up a small number of times. This chain joins TRBV4-1 and TRBJ1-2; 8 nucleotides match TRBD1. In germline, CDR1 is MGHRA, CDR2 YSYEKL. Germline trimming cut 4 bases from V and 6 bases from J; bases unmatched to any gene: 13. CDR3 length: 16 amino acids. In nucleotides, the CDR3 is TGCGCCAGCAGCCTAATGACAGGGGAAATCTCACATGGCTACACCTTC. Its translation is CASSLMTGEISHGYTF.

This rearrangement joins TRBV30 to TRBJ2-1; D is undetermined. The germline V gene has CDR1 GTSNPN and CDR2 SVGIG (reference sequence). This CDR3 comprises 15 residues. The V gene lost 0 bases and the J gene lost 0 bases, with 9 bases spanning the gap. The CDR3 loop is CAWSVNPGSYNEQFF. The CDR3 coding sequence is TGTGCCTGGAGTGTAAACCCGGGCTCCTACAATGAGCAGTTCTTC.

This clone showed up just a few times. The genes are TRBV4-2 and TRBJ2-5; TRBD2 matches 12 bases. This CDR3 is 15 amino acids long. CDR1 and CDR2 from the germline V gene are LGHNA and YNFKEQ. V was clipped by 1 base and J by 5 bases; unmatched bases: 2. Written as DNA, the CDR3 is TGTGCCAGCAGCCAAGCCGGGACTAGCGGGGAGACCCAGTACTTC. Protein sequence: CASSQAGTSGETQYF.

This clone was seen only a few times. The CDR3 DNA reads TGTGCCAGCAGCTCAGGGGGCCGGCTTGACACTGAAGCTTTCTTT. It yields the protein CASSSGGRLDTEAFF. The chain has TRBV7-9 and TRBJ1-1; 8 nucleotides match TRBD1. J lost 3 bases, V lost 4 bases, and 7 bases had no gene match. The CDR3 sequence is 15 residues long. CDR1 SEHNR and CDR2 FQNEAQ come from the germline V gene (reference sequence).

This clone has just a few counts. The chain employs TRBV11-2 and TRBJ2-5, with D unclear. Trimming took off 3 bases at V and 2 bases at J, with 7 bases between the two ends. Germline CDR1 reads SGHAT; CDR2 reads FQNNGV. The CDR3 is 13 residues long. CDR3 nucleotide sequence: TGTGCCAGCAGCTTCTCCCTTCAAGAGACCCAGTACTTC. This encodes CASSFSLQETQYF.

This clone has more than one count but fewer than ten. The chain employs TRBV11-2 and TRBJ2-1, with D unresolved. This CDR3 region has 14 residues. Germline CDR1 reads SGHAT; CDR2 reads FQNNGV. V lost 1 base and J lost 7, with 11 bases in between. The CDR3 reads CASSLVSLVNEQFF. The CDR3 DNA reads as TGTGCCAGCAGCTTAGTGTCTCTAGTGAATGAGCAGTTCTTC.

This clone was counted only a few times. The genes are TRBV18 and TRBJ2-7; 7 bases line up with TRBD1. After removal of 8 bases from V and 2 bases from J, the junction contained 6 bases not matched to a gene. The V gene's germline CDR1 is KGHSH and CDR2 LQKENI. The CDR3 length is 13 residues. CDR3 in amino acids: CASQQGKTYEQYF. The CDR3 nucleotides are TGTGCCAGCCAACAGGGGAAGACCTACGAGCAGTACTTC.

This chain uses TRBV11-3 with TRBJ2-5, with 12 bases fitting TRBD2. With 4 bases clipped from V and 5 bases from J, the junction kept 14 bases outside the gene matches. Per germline, CDR1 SGHNT and CDR2 YENEEA. CDR3 length equals 18 residues. The CDR3 nucleotides read TGTGCCAGCAGCTCCCACCTGGCTAGCGGGGGGGCCGGGGAGACCCAGTACTTC. Amino acid sequence: CASSSHLASGGAGETQYF.